Each of the 31 T cell receptor beta chains below was sequenced from the same sample in a study of T-cell reconstitution after alpha-beta-depleted transplantation in children (dated by TCRdb to about 2016). Libraries were built with PCR. The sequencing machine was an Illumina HiSeq 2500. TCR library preparation used molecular barcoding, with unique molecular identifiers applied to normalize quantification of the TCRbeta repertoire. TCRdb trimmed the raw reads at Q25, called clones with MiXCR and kept productive beta chains. Entries that share a CDR3 protein sequence are merged under the most common genes and DNA. The sample profile shows about 16,000 distinct CDR3 sequences; about 7.7% of them were found once. 35% to 45% of the sample goes to the ten largest clones. The sample's time point, from its label and the paper: day 60 (about 2 months) after transplantation. The label giving this sample's treatment or condition can be read as: allogeneic hematopoietic cell transplantation with graft depleted of TCRalphabeta T cells and CD19 B cells.

Here the sequenced sample was PBMCs, mostly from graft donor cells, taken 60 days after TCRalphabeta/CD19-depleted stem cell transplant. These receptors originate from a boy younger than two who had a stem cell transplant for Wiskott-Aldrich syndrome, so the T cells may come from the graft donor.

This clonotype was detected many times. V is TRBV12-3 or TRBV12-4 and J is TRBJ2-1, with 7 positions matching TRBD2. V shed 1 base and J 4 bases; nucleotides not matched to a gene: 22. This CDR3 has 21 residues. The CDR3 DNA is TGTGCCAGCAGTTTAGGGTTAGGACTAGGGAATGGGGCCCAGGTTTACAATGAGCAGTTCTTC. Amino acid sequence: CASSLGLGLGNGAQVYNEQFF.

This clonotype was recorded at least ten times. V gene TRBV3-1 combines with J gene TRBJ1-2; no definite D call. The CDR3 has 14 amino acids. The V end lost 0 bases, the J end lost 0 bases, and 5 bases lay between the germline ends. Germline V gene sequence: CDR1 LGHDT, CDR2 YNNKEL (reference sequence). The CDR3 region has the DNA TGTGCCAGCAGCCAAGAGGACGCTAACTATGGCTACACCTTC. As protein: CASSQEDANYGYTF. The full variable domain, with the rest looked up from reference TRBV3-1 and TRBJ1-2, is DTAVSQTPKYLVTQMGNDKSIKCEQNLGHDTMYWYKQDSKKFLKIMFSYNNKELIINETVPNRFSPKSPDKAHLNLHINSLELGDSAVYFCASSQEDANYGYTFGSGTRLTVV.

This clonotype was counted ten times or more. The J gene is TRBJ1-1, the V gene TRBV2, with 8 positions matching TRBD1. The CDR3 length is 14 residues. Germline values: CDR1 SNHLY, CDR2 FYNNEI. The trim removed 5 bases at V and 4 bases at J, leaving 6 bases unmatched. CDR3 bases: TGTGCCAGCAGTCAACAGGGGGTAAGCACTGAAGCTTTCTTT. Translating it yields CASSQQGVSTEAFF. Using reference TRBV2 and TRBJ1-1 for the parts outside the CDR3, the full variable domain is EPEVTQTPSHQVTQMGQEVILRCVPISNHLYFYWYRQILGQKVEFLVSFYNNEISEKSEIFDDQFSVERPDGSNFTLKIRSTKLEDSAMYFCASSQQGVSTEAFFGQGTRLTVV.

This clonotype was counted a few times. The J gene is TRBJ1-3, the V gene TRBV18, with D unclear. This CDR3 region has 13 residues. Deletions cut 3 bases from V and 0 bases from J, with 3 bases between. Germline V gene data show CDR1 as KGHSH and CDR2 as LQKENI. The CDR3 sequence: CASSPDSGNTIYF. The DNA for the CDR3 is TGTGCCAGCTCACCTGACTCTGGAAACACCATATATTTT.

This clonotype showed up many times. V usage is TRBV10-3 and J usage is TRBJ2-1; 7 positions agree with TRBD2. CDR3 length equals 13 residues. The V gene's germline CDR1 is ENHRY and CDR2 SYGVKD. V shed 8 bases, J shed 6 bases, and the junction held 7 bases outside the gene matches. The CDR3 reads CAIRGGRANEQFF. Written as DNA, the CDR3 is TGTGCCATCCGTGGGGGGAGGGCCAATGAGCAGTTCTTC.

The gene calls are TRBV4-1 and TRBJ2-1; either TRBD1 or TRBD2 may fit D (5 bases each). Trimming cost V 0 bases and J 1 base, with 22 bases left between them. The CDR3 loop spans 20 amino acids. The germline V gene has CDR1 MGHRA and CDR2 YSYEKL. Here the CDR3 DNA reads TGCGCCAGCAGCCAAGAGCGGAAGTTTTTGGGGACGTATTCCTACAATGAGCAGTTCTTC. Protein sequence: CASSQERKFLGTYSYNEQFF.

The CDR3 bases are TGTGCCAGCAGCTTACTCCCGGGGAGGGTCCAAGAGACCCAGTACTTC. This sequence encodes CASSLLPGRVQETQYF. This chain connects TRBV7-9 to TRBJ2-5, with 7 bases lining up with TRBD2. Germline CDR1 SEHNR, CDR2 FQNEAQ (reference sequence). The CDR3 sequence is 16 residues long. After removal of 2 bases from V and 1 base from J, the junction contained 7 bases not matched to a gene.

This clonotype was counted ten times or more. The chain recombines TRBV29-1 with TRBJ2-5; a weak D match, TRBD1 (6 bases). V was shortened by 7 bases and J by 2 bases, with 17 bases between the two germline ends. Germline V gene lookup returns CDR1 SQVTM and CDR2 ANQGSEA. The CDR3 has 14 residues. The chain's CDR3 is CSAHLYRAQETQYF. The CDR3 nucleotides read TGCAGCGCCCACCTCTACAGGGCACAAGAGACCCAGTACTTC.

This clonotype has ten or more counts. The chain couples TRBV10-2 to TRBJ2-1; 7 nucleotides match TRBD1. The V gene's germline CDR1 is WSHSY and CDR2 SAAADI. V lost 1 base, J lost 5 bases, and 2 bases stayed unmatched. This CDR3 spans 14 amino acids. The CDR3 protein is CASSEYRGDNEQFF. The DNA for the CDR3 is TGCGCCAGCAGTGAGTACAGGGGAGACAATGAGCAGTTCTTC.

This clonotype came up a few times. This sequence joins TRBV5-1 and TRBJ2-3, with TRBD2 matching over 7 bases. Looked up from germline, CDR1 is SGHRS and CDR2 is YFSETQ. With V trimmed by 4 bases and J by 0 bases, 8 bases remained unmatched. The CDR3 covers 16 residues. CDR3 region: CASSILPGLSTDTQYF. DNA for the CDR3: TGCGCCAGCAGCATACTACCGGGACTAAGCACAGATACGCAGTATTTT.

This clonotype appeared many times. The chain is built from TRBV28 and TRBJ2-4; 8 bases line up with TRBD1. The CDR3 is 15 amino acids. V trimming: 6 bases; J trimming: 5 bases; junction bases outside the gene matches: 9. Germline values: CDR1 MDHEN, CDR2 SYDVKM. The CDR3: CASSEWTGRENIQYF. Here the CDR3 DNA reads TGTGCCAGCAGCGAGTGGACAGGGCGGGAAAACATTCAGTACTTC.

In this sample, this clonotype turned up many times. J is TRBJ2-5 and V is TRBV20-1; TRBD1 matches 8 bases. Losses at the gene ends were 3 bases for V and 2 bases for J; bases not matched to a gene: 5. CDR1 and CDR2 (germline): DFQATT, SNEGSKA (reference sequence). This CDR3 is built from 14 residues. The CDR3: CSARTQGGQETQYF. The DNA of the CDR3 is TGCAGTGCTAGGACACAGGGGGGACAAGAGACCCAGTACTTC.

The table lists this clonotype with many counts. The V gene is TRBV15, the J gene TRBJ2-5; D is possibly TRBD1 (6 bases). Germline-derived CDR1 and CDR2 are LNHNV and YYDKDF (reference sequence). Trimming shortened V by 0 bases and J by 5 bases, and 22 bases separated the two germline ends. The CDR3 is made up of 18 amino acids. Written as DNA, the CDR3 is TGTGCCACCAGCAGAGATCGCCCGAAAACAGGGAGCGAGGAGACCCAGTACTTC. It translates to CATSRDRPKTGSEETQYF. Full variable domain (rest looked up from reference TRBV15 and TRBJ2-5): DAMVIQNPRYQVTQFGKPVTLSCSQTLNHNVMYWYQQKSSQAPKLLFHYYDKDFNNEADTPDNFQSRRPNTSFCFLDIRSPGLGDTAMYLCATSRDRPKTGSEETQYFGPGTRLLVL.

This clonotype was observed many times. The chain combines TRBV24-1 with TRBJ2-1, with a tentative D call TRBD2 (6 bases). The CDR3 runs 14 residues. CDR1 and CDR2 (germline): KGHDR, SFDVKD. The V gene lost 4 bases and the J gene lost 8 bases, with 14 bases spanning the gap. The chain's CDR3 is CATSDPTRGDEQFF. The CDR3 bases are TGTGCCACCAGTGACCCGACTAGGGGCGATGAGCAGTTCTTC.

At least ten counts were recorded for this clonotype. The chain has TRBV4-1 and TRBJ2-7, with 9 bases aligning to TRBD1. Trimming cost V 4 bases and J 2 bases; bases outside gene matches: 6. The germline V gene has CDR1 MGHRA and CDR2 YSYEKL. This CDR3 spans 15 amino acids. DNA for the CDR3: TGCGCCAGCAGCCCCGGACAGGGGCCTACCTACGAGCAGTACTTC. As protein: CASSPGQGPTYEQYF.

This clonotype was recorded at least ten times. In DNA form, the CDR3 reads TGTGCCAGCAGTTACCGGGCAGGGGCCACCGGGGAGCTGTTTTTT. Translating it yields CASSYRAGATGELFF. The chain recombines TRBV6-5 with TRBJ2-2; TRBD1 is a possible D gene (6 bases). CDR3 length equals 15 residues. Germline values: CDR1 MNHEY, CDR2 SVGAGI. V was shortened by 2 bases and J by 4 bases, with 11 bases between the two germline ends.

V is TRBV6-2 or TRBV6-3 and J is TRBJ2-7; D remains unclear. V was trimmed by 3 bases and J by 1 base, leaving 13 bases between them. This CDR3 has 15 residues. The V gene's germline CDR1 is MNHEY and CDR2 SVGEGT. The CDR3 DNA reads TGTGCCAGCAGTTATCGGCAGGTGGGATCCTACGAGCAGTACTTC. It encodes CASSYRQVGSYEQYF.

The V gene is TRBV30, the J gene TRBJ2-1; a weak D match, TRBD2 (6 bases). V dropped 0 bases and J dropped 0 bases, with 15 bases sitting between them. This CDR3 region has 17 residues. Germline V lookup: CDR1 GTSNPN, CDR2 SVGIG (reference sequence). The CDR3 reads CAWSVLGTLSSYNEQFF. CDR3 bases: TGTGCCTGGAGTGTACTAGGGACTCTGAGCTCCTACAATGAGCAGTTCTTC.

This clonotype was picked up many times. This sequence joins TRBV6-5 and TRBJ1-4; tentative D call: TRBD1 (5 bases). CDR3 length: 17 amino acids. V shed 6 bases and J shed 1 base, with 18 bases lying between them. Germline CDR1 MNHEY, CDR2 SVGAGI. The CDR3 protein is CASSLWGVARTNEKLFF. In DNA, the CDR3 is TGTGCCAGCAGCCTTTGGGGGGTAGCCAGAACTAATGAAAAACTGTTTTTT.

This clonotype was observed at least ten times. The chain employs TRBV28 and TRBJ1-5; no reliable D call. The CDR3 runs to 17 residues. CDR1 is MDHEN, CDR2 SYDVKM, per germline. Trimming took 3 bases from V and 0 from J, leaving 15 bases between them. The CDR3 reads CASSLTPTMASNQPQHF. DNA of the CDR3: TGTGCCAGCAGTTTGACCCCGACGATGGCTAGCAATCAGCCCCAGCATTTT.

This clonotype was observed a few times. The CDR3 region is CASSLKLDYETQYF. The CDR3 DNA reads as TGCGCCAGCAGCTTGAAGCTAGACTACGAGACCCAGTACTTC. This sequence joins TRBV5-1 and TRBJ2-5; D perhaps matches TRBD2 (5 bases). V lost 1 base and J 5 bases, leaving 12 bases between the germline ends. Germline assignment: CDR1 SGHRS and CDR2 YFSETQ. The CDR3 runs 14 residues.

The chain carries TRBV5-1 and TRBJ2-7, with TRBD1 identical over 7 bases. Looked up from germline, CDR1 is SGHRS and CDR2 is YFSETQ. This CDR3 region has 13 residues. With V trimmed by 4 bases and J by 6 bases, 7 bases remained unmatched. The CDR3 region has the DNA TGCGCCAGCAGCATTGGACAGGTCCGCGAGCAGTACTTC. Encoded protein: CASSIGQVREQYF.

The chain combines TRBV29-1 with TRBJ2-7, with TRBD1 as a possible D gene (5 bases). The CDR3 has 14 amino acids. Trimming removed 6 bases from V and 6 bases from J, with 21 bases in between. Germline V lookup: CDR1 SQVTM, CDR2 ANQGSEA. In DNA form, the CDR3 reads TGCAGCGTGGGGATTCTAGGGGCAGCTGGCGAGCAGTACTTC. It encodes CSVGILGAAGEQYF.

This clonotype has a count of ten or more. CDR3 in DNA: TGTGCCAGCAGTTTAATTTGGGTTTACAATGAGCAGTTCTTC. Encoded protein: CASSLIWVYNEQFF. The chain joins TRBV28 to TRBJ2-1; no reliable D call. The germline V gene encodes CDR1 MDHEN and CDR2 SYDVKM. V gave up 2 bases and J gave up 4 bases, with 9 bases separating them. The CDR3 runs 14 residues.

This clonotype was recorded at least ten times. The CDR3 region is CSARDRASGSYEQYF. CDR3 coding DNA: TGCAGTGCTAGAGATCGGGCTAGCGGGAGCTACGAGCAGTACTTC. The V and J genes are TRBV20-1 and TRBJ2-7, with 10 bases aligning to TRBD2. The J segment lost 3 bases and the V segment lost 0 bases, leaving 5 bases of the junction unmatched. The CDR3 runs 15 residues. Germline V gene data show CDR1 as DFQATT and CDR2 as SNEGSKA (reference sequence).

This clonotype was counted a single time. The chain carries TRBV3-1 and TRBJ2-5, with D unresolved. The CDR3 contains 14 residues. V lost 11 bases and J 5 bases, leaving 21 bases between the germline ends. Germline CDR1 and CDR2: LGHDT and YNNKEL (reference sequence). CDR3 sequence: CASSLYFPRETQYF. The CDR3 region has the DNA TGTGCCTCCAGCCTTTACTTCCCAAGGGAGACCCAGTACTTC.

This clonotype was detected ten times or more. The chain links TRBV28 to TRBJ2-1; no firm D call. Trimming stripped 3 bases from V and 8 bases from J, with 5 bases between. The CDR3 is made up of 11 amino acids. Per germline, CDR1 MDHEN and CDR2 SYDVKM. CDR3 sequence: CASSLEYEQFF. For the CDR3, the DNA is TGTGCCAGCAGTTTGGAATATGAGCAGTTCTTC.

This clonotype came up many times. The chain has TRBV7-2 and TRBJ2-5, with TRBD2 matching over 15 bases. The CDR3 loop spans 17 amino acids. V lost 3 bases and J lost 2; bases outside the gene matches: 4. Germline loops: CDR1 SGHTA, CDR2 FQGNSA. The CDR3 nucleotides read TGTGCCAGCAGCTTCTCCGGACTAGCGGGGGGGCAAGAGACCCAGTACTTC. It specifies CASSFSGLAGGQETQYF.

This clonotype has only a few counts. In DNA, the CDR3 is TGTGCCAGCAGCCTTGGCGATGCAACTAATGAAAAACTGTTTTTT. Protein product: CASSLGDATNEKLFF. This chain connects TRBV5-4 to TRBJ1-4; D not resolved. Germline lookup yields CDR1 SGHNT and CDR2 YYREEE (reference sequence). The V and J ends lost 4 bases and 0 bases respectively, with 10 bases between them. This CDR3 comprises 15 residues. The full variable domain, its missing parts supplied by reference TRBV5-4 and TRBJ1-4, is ETGVTQSPTHLIKTRGQQVTLRCSSQSGHNTVSWYQQALGQGPQFIFQYYREEENGRGNFPPRFSGLQFPNYSSELNVNALELDDSALYLCASSLGDATNEKLFFGSGTQLSVL.

In this sample, this clonotype is medium-sized (0.01 to 0.1%). The CDR3 DNA reads TGTGCCAGCAGCTTAATCGGCAACAGGGACAATCAGCCCCAGCATTTT. It encodes CASSLIGNRDNQPQHF. The rearrangement links TRBV7-2 to TRBJ1-5; TRBD1 might be the D (6 bases). The CDR3 sequence is 16 residues long. Deletions cut 2 bases from V and 3 bases from J, with 14 bases between. Germline values: CDR1 SGHTA, CDR2 FQGNSA.

In its sample, this clonotype was seen many times. The J gene is TRBJ2-5, the V gene TRBV20-1; the match to TRBD2 covers 11 bases. Germline loops: CDR1 DFQATT, CDR2 SNEGSKA (reference sequence). This CDR3 is built from 16 residues. After removal of 2 bases from V and 2 bases from J, the junction contained 7 bases not matched to a gene. CDR3 residues: CSARLGLAAQQETQYF. The CDR3 DNA follows: TGCAGTGCTAGACTGGGACTAGCGGCACAGCAAGAGACCCAGTACTTC.